Only a few counts were recorded for the clone carrying this T cell receptor (beta chain). Antigen: not known. This entry comes from a study of response to subunit inactivated influenza vaccine. Losses at the gene ends were 2 bases for V and 5 bases for J; bases not matched to a gene: 12. The CDR3 sequence is 17 residues long. Germline CDR1 SGHTA, CDR2 FQGNSA. Study-wide results and limits: The authors put forward the suggestion that each seasonal influenza vaccination may bring in only a limited number of new T cells.

TCRdb re-called the RT-PCR reads with MiXCR, one entry per CDR3 protein. The sample lists about 520,000 distinct CDR3 sequences; approximately 9.9% were seen once. The sample here was PBMCs from blood, taken 35 to 45 days after vaccination. V is TRBV7-2 and J is TRBJ2-5; TRBD1 agrees at 9 bases. The origin of this receptor is a man aged 50-59 years who received an inactivated influenza vaccine. The DNA of the CDR3 is TGTGCCAGCAGCTTATTCTCCGGGACAGGGACGCAGGAGACCCAGTACTTC. This codes for CASSLFSGTGTQETQYF.